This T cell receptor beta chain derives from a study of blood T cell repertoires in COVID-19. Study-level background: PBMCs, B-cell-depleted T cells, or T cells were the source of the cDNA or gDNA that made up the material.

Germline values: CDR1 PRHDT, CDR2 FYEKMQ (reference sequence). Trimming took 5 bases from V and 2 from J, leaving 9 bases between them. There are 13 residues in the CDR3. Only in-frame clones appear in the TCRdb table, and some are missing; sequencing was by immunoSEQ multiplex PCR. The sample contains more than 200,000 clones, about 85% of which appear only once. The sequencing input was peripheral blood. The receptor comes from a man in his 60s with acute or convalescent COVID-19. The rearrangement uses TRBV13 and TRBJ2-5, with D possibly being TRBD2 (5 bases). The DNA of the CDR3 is TGTGCCAGCAGCCCTCCGGGGCAAGAGACCCAGTACTTC. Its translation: CASSPPGQETQYF. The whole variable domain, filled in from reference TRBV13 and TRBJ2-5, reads AAGVIQSPRHLIKEKRETATLKCYPIPRHDTVYWYQQGPGQDPQFLISFYEKMQSDKGSIPDRFSAQQFSDYHSELNMSSLELGDSALYFCASSPPGQETQYFGPGTRLLVL.